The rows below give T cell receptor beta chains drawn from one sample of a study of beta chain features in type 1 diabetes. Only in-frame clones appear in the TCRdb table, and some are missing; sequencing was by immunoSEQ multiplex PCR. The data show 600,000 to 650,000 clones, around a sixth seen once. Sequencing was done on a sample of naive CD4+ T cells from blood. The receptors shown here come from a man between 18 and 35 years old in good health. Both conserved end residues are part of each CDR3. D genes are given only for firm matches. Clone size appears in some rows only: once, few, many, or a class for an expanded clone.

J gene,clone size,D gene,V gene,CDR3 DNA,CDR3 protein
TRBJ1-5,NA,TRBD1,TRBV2,TGTGCCAGCAGGCCTGACAGGGATCATCAGCCCCAGCATTTT,CASRPDRDHQPQHF
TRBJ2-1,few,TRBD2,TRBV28,TGTGCCAGCAGCTCGGGGACTATGAACAATGAGCAGTTCTTC,CASSSGTMNNEQFF
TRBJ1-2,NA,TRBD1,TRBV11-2,TGTGCCAGCAGTTCTGCCAGGGGGACAAACTATGGCTACACCTTC,CASSSARGTNYGYTF
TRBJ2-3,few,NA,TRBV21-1,TGTGCCAGAAAGGACTATCCGAGGACAGATACGCAGTATTTT,CARKDYPRTDTQYF
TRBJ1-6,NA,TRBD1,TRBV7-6,TGTGCCAGCAGCCGAGACAGGGTCGGATGGAATTCACCCCTCCACTTT,CASSRDRVGWNSPLHF
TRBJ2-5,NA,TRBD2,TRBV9,TGTGCCAGCAGCGCCTCTAGCGGGGGGGAGACCCAGTACTTC,CASSASSGGETQYF
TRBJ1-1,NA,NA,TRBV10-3,TGTGCCATCCGAGGGACACTGAACACTGAAGCTTTCTTT,CAIRGTLNTEAFF
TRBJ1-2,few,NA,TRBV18,TGTGCCAGCTCACCAGGCGGCAACTATGGCTACACCTTC,CASSPGGNYGYTF
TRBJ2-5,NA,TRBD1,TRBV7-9,TGTGCCAGCAGCCTATATATGGACAGGGTAGAGACCCAGTACTTC,CASSLYMDRVETQYF
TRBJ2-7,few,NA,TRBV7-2,TGTGCCAGCAGCCCCAGGGAAACCTACGAGCAGTACTTC,CASSPRETYEQYF
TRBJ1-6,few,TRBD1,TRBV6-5,TGTGCCAGCAGTCCTACGGACAGGGGGCCTTCACCCCTCCACTTT,CASSPTDRGPSPLHF
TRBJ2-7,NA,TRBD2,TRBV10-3,TGTGCCATCAGCGGGACTAGTGAAAACGAGCAGTACTTC,CAISGTSENEQYF
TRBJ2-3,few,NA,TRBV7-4,TGTGCCATTCCGCGGGTGTCTAGCACAGATACGCAGTATTTT,CAIPRVSSTDTQYF
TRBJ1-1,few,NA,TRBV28,TGTGCCAGCAGTCCGCCGCGGGGGGCGGGGGCTGAAGCTTTCTTT,CASSPPRGAGAEAFF
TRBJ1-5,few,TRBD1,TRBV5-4,TGTGCCAGCAGCCTAGGGACAGGGAATCAGCCCCAGCATTTT,CASSLGTGNQPQHF
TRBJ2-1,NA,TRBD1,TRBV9,TGTGCCAGCAGCGTATCCTTGACAGGGGGTTCCTACAATGAGCAGTTCTTC,CASSVSLTGGSYNEQFF
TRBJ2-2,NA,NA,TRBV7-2,TGTGCCAGCACCCTATTTGGGCGGAGGGAGCTGTTTTTT,CASTLFGRRELFF
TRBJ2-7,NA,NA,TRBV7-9,TGTGCCAGCAGCTTTCAATCAGTTACCGAGCAGTACTTC,CASSFQSVTEQYF
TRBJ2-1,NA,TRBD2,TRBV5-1,TGCGCCAGCAGCCAGTCAAGCGGGAGTATCTATGAGCAGTTCTTC,CASSQSSGSIYEQFF